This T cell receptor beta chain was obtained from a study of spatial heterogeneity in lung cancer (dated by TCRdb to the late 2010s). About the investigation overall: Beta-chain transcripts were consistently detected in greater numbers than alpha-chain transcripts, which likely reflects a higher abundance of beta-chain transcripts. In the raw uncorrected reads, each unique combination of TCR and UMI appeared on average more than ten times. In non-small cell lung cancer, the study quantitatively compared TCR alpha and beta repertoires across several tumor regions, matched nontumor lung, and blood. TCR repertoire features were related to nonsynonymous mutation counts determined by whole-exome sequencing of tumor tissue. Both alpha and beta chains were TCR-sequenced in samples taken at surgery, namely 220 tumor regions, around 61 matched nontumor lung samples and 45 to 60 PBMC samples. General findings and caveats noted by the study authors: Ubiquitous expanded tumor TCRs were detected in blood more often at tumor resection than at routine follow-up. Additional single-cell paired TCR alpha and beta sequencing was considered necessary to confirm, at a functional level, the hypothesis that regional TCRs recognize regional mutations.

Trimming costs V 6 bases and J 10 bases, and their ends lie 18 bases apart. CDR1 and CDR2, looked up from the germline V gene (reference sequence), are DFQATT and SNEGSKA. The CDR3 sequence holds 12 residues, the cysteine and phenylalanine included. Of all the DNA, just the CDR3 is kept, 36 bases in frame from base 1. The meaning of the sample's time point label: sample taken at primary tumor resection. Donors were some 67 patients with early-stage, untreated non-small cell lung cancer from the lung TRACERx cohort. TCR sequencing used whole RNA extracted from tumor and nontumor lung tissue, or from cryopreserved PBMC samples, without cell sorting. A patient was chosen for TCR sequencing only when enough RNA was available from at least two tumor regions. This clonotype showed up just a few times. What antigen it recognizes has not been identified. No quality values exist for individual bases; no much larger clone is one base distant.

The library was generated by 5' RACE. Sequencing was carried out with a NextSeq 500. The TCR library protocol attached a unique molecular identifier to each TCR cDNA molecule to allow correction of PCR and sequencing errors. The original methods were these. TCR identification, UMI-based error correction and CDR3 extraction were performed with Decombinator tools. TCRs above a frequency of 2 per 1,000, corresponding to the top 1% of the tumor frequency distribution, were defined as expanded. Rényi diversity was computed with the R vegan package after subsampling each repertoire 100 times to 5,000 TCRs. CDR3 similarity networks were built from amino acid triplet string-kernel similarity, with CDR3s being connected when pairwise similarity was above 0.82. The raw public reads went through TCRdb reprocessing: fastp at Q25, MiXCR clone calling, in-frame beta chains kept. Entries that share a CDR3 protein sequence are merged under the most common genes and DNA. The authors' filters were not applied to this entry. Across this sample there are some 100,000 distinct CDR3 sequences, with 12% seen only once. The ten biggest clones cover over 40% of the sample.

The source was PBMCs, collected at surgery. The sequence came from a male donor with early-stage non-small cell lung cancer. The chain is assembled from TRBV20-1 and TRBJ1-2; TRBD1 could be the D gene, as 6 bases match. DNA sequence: TGCAGTGCCCCCGCGACAGGCCGTCTCTACACCTTC. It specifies CSAPATGRLYTF.